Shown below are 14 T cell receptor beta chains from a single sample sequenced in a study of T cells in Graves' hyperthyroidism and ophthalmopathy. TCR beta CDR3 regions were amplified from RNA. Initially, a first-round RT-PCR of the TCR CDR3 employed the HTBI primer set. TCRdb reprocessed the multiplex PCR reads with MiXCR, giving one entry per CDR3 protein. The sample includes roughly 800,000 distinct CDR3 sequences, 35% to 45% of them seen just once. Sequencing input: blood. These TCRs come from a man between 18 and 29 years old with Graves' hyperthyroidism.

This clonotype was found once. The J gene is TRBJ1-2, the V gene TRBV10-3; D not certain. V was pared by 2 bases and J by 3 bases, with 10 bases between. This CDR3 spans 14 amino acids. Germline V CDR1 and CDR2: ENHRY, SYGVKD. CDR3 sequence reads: CAISETVRHYGYTF. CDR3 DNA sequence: TGTGCCATCAGTGAGACAGTGAGACACTATGGCTACACCTTC.

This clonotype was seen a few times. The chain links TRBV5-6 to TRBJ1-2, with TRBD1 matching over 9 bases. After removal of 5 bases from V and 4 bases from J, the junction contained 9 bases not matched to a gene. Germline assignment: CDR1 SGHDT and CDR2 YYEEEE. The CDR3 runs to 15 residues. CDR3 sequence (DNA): TGTGCCAGCAGTTACGCCGGGACAGGGAGCTATGGCTACACCTTC. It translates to CASSYAGTGSYGYTF.

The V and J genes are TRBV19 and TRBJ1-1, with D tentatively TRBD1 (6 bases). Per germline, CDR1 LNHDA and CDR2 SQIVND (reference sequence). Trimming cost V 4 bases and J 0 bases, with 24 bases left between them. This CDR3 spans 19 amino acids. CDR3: CASSTSRPSPSGVNTEAFF. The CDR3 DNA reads TGTGCCAGTAGTACGTCCCGCCCCAGTCCTTCAGGGGTGAACACTGAAGCTTTCTTT. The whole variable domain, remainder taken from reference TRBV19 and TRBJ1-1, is DGGITQSPKYLFRKEGQNVTLSCEQNLNHDAMYWYRQDPGQGLRLIYYSQIVNDFQKGDIAEGYSVSREKKESFPLTVTSAQKNPTAFYLCASSTSRPSPSGVNTEAFFGQGTRLTVV.

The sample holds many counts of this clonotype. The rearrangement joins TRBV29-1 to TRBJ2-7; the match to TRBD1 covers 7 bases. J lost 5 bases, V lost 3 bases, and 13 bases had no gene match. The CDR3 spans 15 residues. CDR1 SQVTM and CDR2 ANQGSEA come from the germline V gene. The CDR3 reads CSVEFPQGSDHEQYF. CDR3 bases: TGCAGCGTTGAGTTCCCACAGGGGTCGGACCACGAGCAGTACTTC.

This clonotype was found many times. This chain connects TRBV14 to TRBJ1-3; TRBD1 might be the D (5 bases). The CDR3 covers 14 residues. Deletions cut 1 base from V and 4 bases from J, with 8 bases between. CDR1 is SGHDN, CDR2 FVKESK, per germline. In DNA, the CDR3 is TGTGCCAGCAGCCAAGCGGGGACCGGAAACACCATATATTTT. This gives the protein CASSQAGTGNTIYF.

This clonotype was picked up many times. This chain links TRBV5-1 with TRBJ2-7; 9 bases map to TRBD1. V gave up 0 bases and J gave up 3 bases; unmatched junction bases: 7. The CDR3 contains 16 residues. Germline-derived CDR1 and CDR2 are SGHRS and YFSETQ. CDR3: CASSLASDRGNYEQYF. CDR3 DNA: TGCGCCAGCAGCTTGGCGTCGGACAGGGGTAACTACGAGCAGTACTTC.

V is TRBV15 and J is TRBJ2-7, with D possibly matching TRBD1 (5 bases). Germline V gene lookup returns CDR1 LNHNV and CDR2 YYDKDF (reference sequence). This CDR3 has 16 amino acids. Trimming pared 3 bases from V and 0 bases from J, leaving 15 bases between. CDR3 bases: TGTGCCACCAGCAGCGAAGGGGATTACAGCTCCTACGAGCAGTACTTC. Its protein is CATSSEGDYSSYEQYF.

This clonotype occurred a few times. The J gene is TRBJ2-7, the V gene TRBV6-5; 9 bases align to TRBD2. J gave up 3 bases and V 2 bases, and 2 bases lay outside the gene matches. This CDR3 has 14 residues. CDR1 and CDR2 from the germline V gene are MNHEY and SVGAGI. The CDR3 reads CASSYATSGYEQYF. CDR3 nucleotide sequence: TGTGCCAGCAGTTACGCGACTAGCGGCTACGAGCAGTACTTC.

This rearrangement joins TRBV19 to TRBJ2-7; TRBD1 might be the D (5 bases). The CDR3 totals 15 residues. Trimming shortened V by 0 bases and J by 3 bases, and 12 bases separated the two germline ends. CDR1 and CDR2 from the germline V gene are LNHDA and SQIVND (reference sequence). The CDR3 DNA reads TGTGCCAGTAGTATAGAAGCAGGGAAGGTCTACGAGCAGTACTTC. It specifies CASSIEAGKVYEQYF.

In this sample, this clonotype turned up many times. Written as DNA, the CDR3 is TGTGCCAGCAGCTTAGCGCTAGGCGGGACTGAAGCTTTCTTT. It is translated as CASSLALGGTEAFF. The chain is built from TRBV7-2 and TRBJ1-1, with D hard to call. This CDR3 region has 14 residues. CDR1 is SGHTA, CDR2 FQGNSA, per germline. The V end lost 0 bases, the J end lost 5 bases, and 10 bases lay between the germline ends.

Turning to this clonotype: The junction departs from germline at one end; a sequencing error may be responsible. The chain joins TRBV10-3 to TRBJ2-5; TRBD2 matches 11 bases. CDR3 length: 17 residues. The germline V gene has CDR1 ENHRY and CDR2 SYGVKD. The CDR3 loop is CASSSIIPSGGRETQYF. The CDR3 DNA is TGTGCCAGCAGTTCCATTATTCCTAGCGGGGGGAGAGAGACCCAGTACTTC.

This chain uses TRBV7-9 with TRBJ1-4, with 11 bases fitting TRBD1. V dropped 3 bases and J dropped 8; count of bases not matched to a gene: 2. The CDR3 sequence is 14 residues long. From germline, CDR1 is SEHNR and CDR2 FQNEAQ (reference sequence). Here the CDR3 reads CASSLDRGLEKLFF. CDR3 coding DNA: TGTGCCAGCAGCTTGGACAGGGGGCTAGAAAAACTGTTTTTT.

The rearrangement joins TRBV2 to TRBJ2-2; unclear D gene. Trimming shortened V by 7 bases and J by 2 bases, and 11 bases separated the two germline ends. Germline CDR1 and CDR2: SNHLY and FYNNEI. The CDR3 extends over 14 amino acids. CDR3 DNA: TGTGCCAGCACAGACATATCTAACACCGGGGAGCTGTTTTTT. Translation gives CASTDISNTGELFF.

CDR3 sequence: CSVESQQPEDYGYTF. The CDR3 DNA is TGCAGCGTTGAGTCCCAACAGCCAGAAGACTATGGCTACACCTTC. The genes are TRBV29-1 and TRBJ1-2; the D is unclear. V was shortened by 3 bases and J by 3 bases, with 17 bases between the two germline ends. Germline loops: CDR1 SQVTM, CDR2 ANQGSEA. The CDR3 has 15 residues. Filled out from reference TRBV29-1 and TRBJ1-2, the complete variable domain reads SAVISQKPSRDICQRGTSLTIQCQVDSQVTMMFWYRQQPGQSLTLIATANQGSEATYESGFVIDKFPISRPNLTFSTLTVSNMSPEDSSIYLCSVESQQPEDYGYTFGSGTRLTVV.